Below are 24 T cell receptor beta chains sequenced from a single sample in a study of OX40 agonist ivuxolimab in advanced cancers. TCRdb keeps only in-frame clones here, not all; method: immunoSEQ multiplex PCR. Of tens of thousands of clones in the sample, more than 80% were seen once. The sample was CD4+ or CD8+ T cells sorted from blood, taken in a trial of the OX40 agonist ivuxolimab. Source of these receptors: an adult with an advanced solid tumor such as melanoma, head and neck, liver or kidney cancer.

The V gene is TRBV5-1, the J gene TRBJ1-1; 9 bases line up with TRBD1. With 2 bases clipped from V and 5 bases from J, the junction kept 4 bases outside the gene matches. The CDR3 consists of 14 residues. Germline V gene data show CDR1 as SGHRS and CDR2 as YFSETQ. The CDR3: CASSLGQGRTEAFF. The CDR3 DNA reads TGCGCCAGCAGCTTAGGACAGGGGCGGACTGAAGCTTTCTTT.

This rearrangement joins TRBV7-2 to TRBJ1-2, with 11 bases aligning to TRBD1. CDR3 length: 14 amino acids. Trimming at V came to 1 base and at J to 7 bases, leaving 2 bases not matched to a gene. CDR1 is SGHTA, CDR2 FQGNSA, per germline. The DNA for the CDR3 is TGTGCCAGCAGCTTAGGGACAGGGGGCTCTGGCTACACCTTC. This gives the protein CASSLGTGGSGYTF. The complete variable domain, with remaining parts taken from reference TRBV7-2 and TRBJ1-2, reads GAGVSQSPSNKVTEKGKDVELRCDPISGHTALYWYRQSLGQGLEFLIYFQGNSAPDKSGLPSDRFSAERTGGSVSTLTIQRTQQEDSAVYLCASSLGTGGSGYTFGSGTRLTVV.

This clone occurred once. V and J are TRBV19 and TRBJ2-3, with D perhaps being TRBD1 or TRBD2 (6 bases each). The germline V and J ends were trimmed by 10 bases and 3 bases, with 26 bases remaining between them. CDR3 length equals 17 residues. Germline V gene lookup returns CDR1 LNHDA and CDR2 SQIVND (reference sequence). As DNA, the CDR3 is TGTGCCACCAGGCGGGGCGGGGAGCTAAGGGGGACAGATACGCAGTATTTT. Its translation is CATRRGGELRGTDTQYF.

The chain combines TRBV9 with TRBJ2-3; a possible D gene is TRBD1 (6 bases). The CDR3 contains 15 residues. The V and J ends lost 0 bases and 5 bases respectively, with 13 bases between them. Per the germline V gene, CDR1 is SGDLS and CDR2 is YYNGEE. The CDR3 region has the DNA TGTGCCAGCAGCGTAGGAGGGGGAACCCAAGATACGCAGTATTTT. Encoded protein: CASSVGGGTQDTQYF.

V gene TRBV13 combines with J gene TRBJ1-1, with 8 bases matching TRBD1. V shed 5 bases and J 4 bases; nucleotides not matched to a gene: 3. Looked up from germline, CDR1 is PRHDT and CDR2 is FYEKMQ (reference sequence). This CDR3 region has 13 residues. CDR3 protein: CASSPTGGTEAFF. The CDR3 DNA is TGTGCCAGCAGCCCCACAGGGGGCACTGAAGCTTTCTTT.

V is TRBV27 and J is TRBJ2-7; D ambiguous. The CDR3 has 13 amino acids. V lost 6 bases, J lost 0 bases, and 9 bases lay in between. Germline V lookup: CDR1 MNHEY, CDR2 SMNVEV (reference sequence). The CDR3 reads CASSLTSSYEQYF. The CDR3 DNA is TGTGCCAGCAGCCTGACGAGCTCCTACGAGCAGTACTTC.

The rearrangement uses TRBV10-1 and TRBJ1-1; D gene ambiguous. Germline V gene lookup returns CDR1 WNHNN and CDR2 SYGVQD (reference sequence). This CDR3 is built from 16 residues. V shed 0 bases and J shed 0 bases, with 11 bases lying between them. The CDR3 is CASSESTMGLNTEAFF. The CDR3 DNA sequence: TGCGCCAGCAGTGAGTCGACGATGGGCCTGAACACTGAAGCTTTCTTT.

CDR3 amino acids: CASSFIAGSTENYGYTF. In DNA form, the CDR3 reads TGTGCCAGCAGTTTTATCGCCGGATCGACAGAAAACTATGGCTACACCTTC. The genes are TRBV7-6 and TRBJ1-2, with TRBD1 as a possible D gene (5 bases). Germline values: CDR1 SGHVS, CDR2 FNYEAQ. V was pared by 6 bases and J by 2 bases, with 22 bases between. CDR3 length equals 17 residues.

V usage is TRBV2 and J usage is TRBJ1-2; D remains ambiguous. There are 15 residues in the CDR3. The V and J ends lost 2 bases and 0 bases respectively, with 10 bases between them. Germline loops: CDR1 SNHLY, CDR2 FYNNEI. The CDR3 DNA follows: TGTGCCAGCAGTGAACTGAGGTCAGCTAACTATGGCTACACCTTC. Translation: CASSELRSANYGYTF. The full variable domain, in which reference TRBV2 and TRBJ1-2 provide the parts outside the CDR3, is EPEVTQTPSHQVTQMGQEVILRCVPISNHLYFYWYRQILGQKVEFLVSFYNNEISEKSEIFDDQFSVERPDGSNFTLKIRSTKLEDSAMYFCASSELRSANYGYTFGSGTRLTVV.

The V and J genes are TRBV5-8 and TRBJ2-7; 7 bases map to TRBD2. This CDR3 is built from 17 residues. The germline CDR1 and CDR2 sequences are SGHTS and YDEGEE. With V trimmed by 2 bases and J by 9 bases, 20 bases remained unmatched. The CDR3 nucleotides read TGTGCCAGCAGCTTCCCAGTTGGGACTACCTCATTTTTCGGGCAGTACTTC. It yields the protein CASSFPVGTTSFFGQYF.

The chain joins TRBV9 to TRBJ2-6; maybe TRBD1 (5 bases). The CDR3 is 16 residues long. V gave up 3 bases and J gave up 0 bases, with 10 bases separating them. CDR1 SGDLS and CDR2 YYNGEE come from the germline V gene. The CDR3 coding sequence is TGTGCCAGCAGCGCCTCCCAGGGCTCTGGGGCCAACGTCCTGACTTTC. This codes for CASSASQGSGANVLTF.

The chain joins TRBV4-3 to TRBJ1-4; D is uncertain. Trimming pared 4 bases from V and 5 bases from J, leaving 11 bases between. There are 14 residues in the CDR3. The germline gives CDR1 LGHNA, CDR2 YSLEER. The CDR3 DNA follows: TGCGCCAGCAGCCTAGAGATAGGAAATGAAAAACTGTTTTTT. It translates to CASSLEIGNEKLFF.

About this clone itself: The same CDR3 arises from other DNA sequences in this sample as well. The V gene is TRBV27, the J gene TRBJ2-3; 12 nucleotides align to TRBD2. Germline values: CDR1 MNHEY, CDR2 SMNVEV (reference sequence). CDR3 length: 15 amino acids. J lost 3 bases, V lost 5 bases, and 3 bases had no gene match. The DNA for the CDR3 is TGTGCCAGCAGTCCGACTAGCGGGGGAACAGATACGCAGTATTTT. Protein: CASSPTSGGTDTQYF.

The chain recombines TRBV25-1 with TRBJ1-6; possibly TRBD1 for D (6 bases). Deletions cut 5 bases from V and 9 bases from J, with 17 bases between. The length of the CDR3 is 15 residues. Germline loops: CDR1 MGHDK, CDR2 SYGVNS. CDR3 in amino acids: CASSPMAGDTSPLHF. The CDR3 bases are TGTGCCAGCAGTCCAATGGCAGGGGATACTTCACCCCTCCACTTT.

V gene TRBV6-6 combines with J gene TRBJ1-6, with D unclear. The CDR3 runs 14 residues. V was pared by 2 bases and J by 8 bases, with 10 bases between. Germline CDR1 is MNHNY and CDR2 is SVGAGI (reference sequence). DNA for the CDR3: TGTGCCAGCAGTTACGCGGGTACAGATTCACCCCTCCACTTT. Residues: CASSYAGTDSPLHF.

This clone was counted a single time. This clone may be a read error of a much larger clone one base away. The chain recombines TRBV4-2 with TRBJ2-3; 15 bases fit TRBD2. The CDR3 totals 15 residues. Germline V lookup: CDR1 LGHNA, CDR2 YNFKEQ. V gave up 5 bases and J gave up 6 bases; unmatched junction bases: 3. The CDR3, as DNA: TGTGCCAGCAGCAGGACTAGCGGGGGGGCGGATACGCAGTATTTT. Translation gives CASSRTSGGADTQYF.

This clone came up a few times. The chain uses TRBV6-4 and TRBJ1-5; D remains ambiguous. Deletions cut 4 bases from V and 3 bases from J, with 7 bases between. The CDR3 consists of 13 residues. Germline V gene data show CDR1 as MRHNA and CDR2 as SNTAGT. The DNA of the CDR3 is TGTGCCAGCAGTGTGGATTACAATCAGCCCCAGCATTTT. Its translation: CASSVDYNQPQHF.

The chain combines TRBV9 with TRBJ1-3; D call uncertain. V was clipped by 3 bases and J by 4 bases, with 14 bases between them. The germline gives CDR1 SGDLS, CDR2 YYNGEE. There are 15 residues in the CDR3. CDR3 in DNA: TGTGCCAGCAGCGCCCCCGGCGGAGAGGGAAACACCATATATTTT. It translates to CASSAPGGEGNTIYF. Based on the CDR3 plus reference TRBV9 and TRBJ1-3, the full variable domain is DSGVTQTPKHLITATGQRVTLRCSPRSGDLSVYWYQQSLDQGLQFLIQYYNGEERAKGNILERFSAQQFPDLHSELNLSSLELGDSALYFCASSAPGGEGNTIYFGEGSWLTVV.

The chain carries TRBV10-1 and TRBJ2-3, with 11 bases fitting TRBD2. V lost 4 bases, J lost 6 bases, and 6 bases stayed unmatched. Germline-derived CDR1 and CDR2 are WNHNN and SYGVQD (reference sequence). The CDR3 spans 15 residues. DNA for the CDR3: TGCGCCAGCAGTGCTCTAGCGGGGGGCTGGGATACGCAGTATTTT. It encodes CASSALAGGWDTQYF.

The chain joins TRBV28 to TRBJ2-7, with 13 bases that match TRBD2. With 7 bases clipped from V and 0 bases from J, the junction kept 15 bases outside the gene matches. CDR3 size: 19 residues. Germline V CDR1 and CDR2: MDHEN, SYDVKM. The CDR3 coding sequence is TGTGCCAGCAACTCCTTCGGGACTAGCGGGAAACCGTTCTCCTACGAGCAGTACTTC. Protein product: CASNSFGTSGKPFSYEQYF.

This clone occurred a few times. The genes are TRBV6-1 and TRBJ1-3, with D possibly matching TRBD1 (6 bases). The CDR3 consists of 20 residues. Trimming took off 0 bases at V and 2 bases at J, with 23 bases between the two ends. Germline V CDR1 and CDR2: MNHNS, SASEGT. CDR3 sequence (DNA): TGTGCCAGCAGTGAAGCCCCAGGGGCTTGGATATTAGGGGCTGGAAACACCATATATTTT. This translates into CASSEAPGAWILGAGNTIYF.

The V and J genes are TRBV19 and TRBJ1-4, with D maybe TRBD1 (5 bases). The CDR3 is 15 residues long. V gave up 4 bases and J gave up 8 bases, with 17 bases separating them. Germline CDR1 and CDR2: LNHDA and SQIVND (reference sequence). CDR3 nucleotides: TGTGCCAGTAGTACCCCCCTCGAACAGGAAGAAAAACTGTTTTTT. It specifies CASSTPLEQEEKLFF.

The chain couples TRBV18 to TRBJ2-1; the D gene is possibly TRBD2 (6 bases). Germline V CDR1 and CDR2: KGHSH, LQKENI. This CDR3 contains 16 residues. Trimming pared 5 bases from V and 0 bases from J, leaving 14 bases between. This chain's CDR3 is CASSDNGGSSYNEQFF. CDR3 coding DNA: TGTGCCAGCTCAGATAATGGGGGGAGCTCCTACAATGAGCAGTTCTTC.

The chain links TRBV7-9 to TRBJ2-1; 8 bases line up with TRBD2. Germline CDR1 SEHNR, CDR2 FQNEAQ (reference sequence). Unmatched junction bases numbered 5, after V lost 5 bases and J lost 2 bases. CDR3 length: 15 amino acids. CDR3 protein: CASSHRAGAYNEQFF. CDR3 DNA: TGTGCCAGCAGCCACCGAGCGGGGGCCTACAATGAGCAGTTCTTC. The full variable domain, rest sourced from reference TRBV7-9 and TRBJ2-1, is DTGVSQNPRHKITKRGQNVTFRCDPISEHNRLYWYRQTLGQGPEFLTYFQNEAQLEKSRLLSDRFSAERPKGSFSTLEIQRTEQGDSAMYLCASSHRAGAYNEQFFGPGTRLTVL.